These 18 T cell receptor beta chains share one sample of origin, sequenced in a study of OX40 agonist ivuxolimab in advanced cancers. Some clones are missing from TCRdb's copy, which holds only in-frame ones; the method was immunoSEQ multiplex PCR. The sample holds 60,000 to 65,000 clones; about 92% are singletons and the top ten take 0.55% to 0.8%. The source was CD4+ or CD8+ T cells sorted from blood, collected in a trial of the OX40 agonist ivuxolimab. The receptors stem from an adult with an advanced solid tumor such as melanoma, head and neck, liver or kidney cancer.

The genes are TRBV6-5 and TRBJ1-1; D not certain. V was clipped by 7 bases and J by 3 bases, with 15 bases between them. This CDR3 region has 14 residues. Looked up from germline, CDR1 is MNHEY and CDR2 is SVGAGI. The CDR3 region has the DNA TGTGCCAGCAATCCAGGCAGGTGGGACACTGAAGCTTTCTTT. Encoded protein: CASNPGRWDTEAFF.

V and J are TRBV30 and TRBJ1-2, with D possibly being TRBD1 (5 bases). Germline CDR1 reads GTSNPN; CDR2 reads SVGIG (reference sequence). Deletions cut 4 bases from V and 8 bases from J, with 14 bases between. The CDR3 sequence is 12 residues long. The DNA of the CDR3 is TGTGCCTGGACCCAAGGGGTCGCAGGCTACACCTTC. As protein: CAWTQGVAGYTF.

The chain links TRBV9 to TRBJ1-2, with D hard to call. The CDR3 sequence is 13 residues long. CDR1 is SGDLS, CDR2 YYNGEE, per germline. V lost 2 bases and J lost 6, with 11 bases in between. This CDR3 reads CASSVSMADGYTF. Written as DNA, the CDR3 is TGTGCCAGCAGCGTGAGCATGGCCGATGGCTACACCTTC.

The J gene is TRBJ2-2, the V gene TRBV5-1, with D possibly TRBD2 on 5 matching bases. The CDR3 runs to 15 residues. Trimming shortened V by 0 bases and J by 6 bases, and 12 bases separated the two germline ends. Germline-derived CDR1 and CDR2 are SGHRS and YFSETQ. CDR3 amino acids: CASSLDPGISGELFF. The CDR3 DNA reads as TGCGCCAGCAGCTTGGACCCGGGGATTTCCGGGGAGCTGTTTTTT.

V gene TRBV2 combines with J gene TRBJ1-5; 7 bases match TRBD1. Trimming at V came to 5 bases and at J to 2 bases, leaving 3 bases not matched to a gene. CDR1 and CDR2 from the germline V gene are SNHLY and FYNNEI. This CDR3 is built from 14 residues. This CDR3 is CASSLDRGNQPQHF. The CDR3 coding sequence is TGTGCCAGCAGTTTAGACAGGGGCAATCAGCCCCAGCATTTT.

This chain joins TRBV6-6 and TRBJ1-5; 11 positions match TRBD1. The germline gives CDR1 MNHNY, CDR2 SVGAGI (reference sequence). Unmatched junction bases numbered 8, after V lost 10 bases and J lost 3 bases. The CDR3 sequence is 15 residues long. DNA for the CDR3: TGTGCCACCGTCCCGGGACAGGGGGACAATCAGCCCCAGCATTTT. Protein product: CATVPGQGDNQPQHF.

V is TRBV5-1 and J is TRBJ2-1; 7 bases match TRBD1. V lost 0 bases and J lost 4; bases outside the gene matches: 1. The germline V gene has CDR1 SGHRS and CDR2 YFSETQ. This CDR3 has 14 amino acids. CDR3 in amino acids: CASSLGQGYNEQFF. As DNA, the CDR3 is TGCGCCAGCAGCTTGGGACAGGGTTACAATGAGCAGTTCTTC.

V and J are TRBV5-1 and TRBJ2-3; D possibly uses TRBD1 or TRBD2 (6 bases each). V was trimmed by 3 bases and J by 4 bases, leaving 15 bases between them. Germline V gives CDR1 SGHRS, CDR2 YFSETQ. This CDR3 contains 15 residues. CDR3 sequence: CASSSDSGAPDTQYF. Here the CDR3 DNA reads TGCGCCAGCAGCTCTGACTCGGGGGCCCCAGATACGCAGTATTTT.

This chain connects TRBV5-1 to TRBJ2-3; perhaps TRBD1 as D (6 bases). Germline V gene lookup returns CDR1 SGHRS and CDR2 YFSETQ. The V and J ends lost 2 bases and 4 bases respectively, with 14 bases between them. The CDR3 runs to 15 residues. The CDR3 sequence: CASSLSGQYSDTQYF. Here the CDR3 DNA reads TGCGCCAGCAGCTTATCGGGACAATATTCAGATACGCAGTATTTT.

The table lists this clone with a few counts. V usage is TRBV2 and J usage is TRBJ2-2; 10 bases agree with TRBD2. The germline gives CDR1 SNHLY, CDR2 FYNNEI. The CDR3 extends over 14 amino acids. V shed 8 bases and J 3 bases; nucleotides not matched to a gene: 3. DNA for the CDR3: TGTGCCAGCGGACTAGCGGATTACACCGGGGAGCTGTTTTTT. Translated: CASGLADYTGELFF.

This chain links TRBV5-1 with TRBJ2-1; 7 nucleotides match TRBD1. The germline V gene has CDR1 SGHRS and CDR2 YFSETQ. The CDR3 contains 16 residues. Trimming at V came to 4 bases and at J to 2 bases, leaving 9 bases not matched to a gene. CDR3 nucleotides: TGCGCCAGCAGCGCGCAGACAGGGAAACCCTACAATGAGCAGTTCTTC. It encodes CASSAQTGKPYNEQFF. Based on the CDR3 plus reference TRBV5-1 and TRBJ2-1, the full variable domain is KAGVTQTPRYLIKTRGQQVTLSCSPISGHRSVSWYQQTPGQGLQFLFEYFSETQRNKGNFPGRFSGRQFSNSRSEMNVSTLELGDSALYLCASSAQTGKPYNEQFFGPGTRLTVL.

Written as DNA, the CDR3 is TGCGCCAGTTCACCGACAGCGACCTATGGCTACACCTTC. This gives the protein CASSPTATYGYTF. This sequence joins TRBV10-1 and TRBJ1-2; TRBD1 is a possible D gene (5 bases). CDR3 length: 13 amino acids. Between the trimmed V and J ends, which lost 9 bases and 4 bases, there was a span of 15 bases. Germline V gene lookup returns CDR1 WNHNN and CDR2 SYGVQD (reference sequence).

The chain uses TRBV5-1 and TRBJ2-3; no firm D call. The CDR3 has 16 residues. Deletions cut 2 bases from V and 1 base from J, with 14 bases between. Per germline, CDR1 SGHRS and CDR2 YFSETQ. The CDR3 region has the DNA TGCGCCAGCAGCTTTACACCACCCCGGGGCACAGATACGCAGTATTTT. The encoded protein is CASSFTPPRGTDTQYF. Combining the CDR3 with reference TRBV5-1 and TRBJ2-3 gives the whole variable domain KAGVTQTPRYLIKTRGQQVTLSCSPISGHRSVSWYQQTPGQGLQFLFEYFSETQRNKGNFPGRFSGRQFSNSRSEMNVSTLELGDSALYLCASSFTPPRGTDTQYFGPGTRLTVL.

The gene calls are TRBV18 and TRBJ2-2, with 10 bases matching TRBD2. CDR1 is KGHSH, CDR2 LQKENI, per germline. This CDR3 has 16 residues. The V and J ends lost 3 bases and 6 bases, in that order; junction bases with no gene match: 7. This chain's CDR3 is CASSPAASGGAGELFF. The CDR3 nucleotides are TGTGCCAGCTCACCTGCGGCTAGCGGGGGCGCCGGGGAGCTGTTTTTT.

The chain is built from TRBV18 and TRBJ1-1, with a tentative D call TRBD1 (6 bases). V lost 3 bases and J lost 1, with 9 bases in between. Per the germline V gene, CDR1 is KGHSH and CDR2 is LQKENI. The CDR3 loop spans 14 amino acids. CDR3 coding DNA: TGTGCCAGCTCACCTATGGACAGGAACACTGAAGCTTTCTTT. It translates to CASSPMDRNTEAFF.

This sequence joins TRBV7-9 and TRBJ2-1; 7 bases match TRBD2. The germline gives CDR1 SEHNR, CDR2 FQNEAQ (reference sequence). This CDR3 has 16 amino acids. V lost 2 bases and J lost 6; bases outside the gene matches: 10. The DNA for the CDR3 is TGTGCCAGCAGCTTAAATTGGGGAGGGGCGTTCAATGAGCAGTTCTTC. It codes for CASSLNWGGAFNEQFF.

The chain uses TRBV9 and TRBJ2-3; D call uncertain. The germline V gene encodes CDR1 SGDLS and CDR2 YYNGEE. Deletions cut 0 bases from V and 0 bases from J, with 20 bases between. This CDR3 region has 19 residues. The CDR3 reads CASSVGLRTLPSSTDTQYF. Written as DNA, the CDR3 is TGTGCCAGCAGCGTAGGCCTCAGGACCCTGCCTTCTAGCACAGATACGCAGTATTTT. Looking up the rest from reference TRBV9 and TRBJ2-3 gives the full variable domain: DSGVTQTPKHLITATGQRVTLRCSPRSGDLSVYWYQQSLDQGLQFLIQYYNGEERAKGNILERFSAQQFPDLHSELNLSSLELGDSALYFCASSVGLRTLPSSTDTQYFGPGTRLTVL.

The CDR3 sequence: CASSPLGAAGGSYEQYF. For the CDR3, the DNA is TGTGCCAGCAGCCCTCTGGGAGCAGCGGGAGGCTCCTACGAGCAGTACTTC. J is TRBJ2-7 and V is TRBV7-9, with 9 bases aligning to TRBD2. Germline V gene data show CDR1 as SEHNR and CDR2 as FQNEAQ (reference sequence). There are 17 residues in the CDR3. The junction had 11 bases not matched to a gene; V was cut back by 5 bases and J by 0 bases.